The 10 T cell receptor beta chains given below trace back to one sample, sequenced in a study of blood T cell repertoires in COVID-19 (dated by TCRdb to about 2020). Libraries were made using the immunoSEQ multiplex PCR assay. Here the immuneACCESS table is served through TCRdb, limited to in-frame sequences with V and J called. Missing clones are a known gap in these copies; in checked studies unresolved V genes cover under half, and the rest lacks a known reason. Present in this sample are 150,000 to 200,000 clones, more than 75% of which were seen just once. Approximately 4.5% of the sample is taken by the ten largest. The sequencing input was peripheral blood. These TCRs come from a human donor in a cohort sampled during active COVID-19.

The chain joins TRBV7-8 to TRBJ2-1, with TRBD2 identical over 8 bases. The germline gives CDR1 SGHVS, CDR2 FQNEAQ. V trimming: 7 bases; J trimming: 3 bases; junction bases outside the gene matches: 2. The CDR3 extends over 13 amino acids. The CDR3 reads CASTGTSYNEQFF. CDR3 in DNA: TGTGCCAGCACTGGGACTAGCTACAATGAGCAGTTCTTC.

This clone was detected only a few times. Other DNA sequences from this sample encode an identical CDR3 as well. The chain joins TRBV14 to TRBJ2-5, with D possibly TRBD1 on 6 matching bases. The CDR3 is 14 residues long. The ends were cut back, 3 bases at V and 5 bases at J, with 13 bases in the middle. Germline CDR1 reads SGHDN; CDR2 reads FVKESK. CDR3 region: CASSQGARSETQYF. CDR3 nucleotides: TGTGCCAGCAGCCAGGGGGCGAGGTCGGAGACCCAGTACTTC.

This rearrangement joins TRBV27 to TRBJ1-1; 7 bases match TRBD1. Germline loops: CDR1 MNHEY, CDR2 SMNVEV (reference sequence). J was trimmed by 4 bases and V by 6 bases; bases with no gene match: 11. The length of the CDR3 is 15 residues. The DNA of the CDR3 is TGTGCCAGCAGCCCAAACAGGGGTCGATTCACTGAAGCTTTCTTT. This gives the protein CASSPNRGRFTEAFF.

This clone has just one count. The V call is TRBV5-5, the J call TRBJ2-7; the match to TRBD1 covers 7 bases. The CDR3 is 16 amino acids. Germline V gene data show CDR1 as SGHKS and CDR2 as YYEKEE (reference sequence). The junction had 10 bases not matched to a gene; V was cut back by 2 bases and J by 2 bases. This CDR3 reads CASSFAPTGAPYEQYF. The CDR3, as DNA: TGTGCCAGCAGCTTCGCGCCCACAGGGGCGCCCTACGAGCAGTACTTC.

The chain uses TRBV14 and TRBJ2-1; 9 bases line up with TRBD1. This CDR3 region has 13 residues. J was trimmed by 13 bases and V by 5 bases; bases with no gene match: 9. From germline, CDR1 is SGHDN and CDR2 FVKESK. The DNA for the CDR3 is TGTGCCAGCAGCTCCTACAGGGGGCAGGTTCAGTTCTTC. The encoded protein is CASSSYRGQVQFF.

The J gene is TRBJ2-3, the V gene TRBV27, with D maybe TRBD1 (5 bases). CDR3 length: 18 residues. Per germline, CDR1 MNHEY and CDR2 SMNVEV (reference sequence). The ends were cut back, 3 bases at V and 2 bases at J, with 21 bases in the middle. CDR3 loop: CASSLSGLGPWVTDTQYF. As DNA, the CDR3 is TGTGCCAGCAGTTTGTCAGGGTTAGGCCCCTGGGTCACAGATACGCAGTATTTT.

In its sample, this clone was seen a few times. The chain has TRBV4-3 and TRBJ2-1; 8 nucleotides agree with TRBD2. The CDR3 is 18 amino acids. J was trimmed by 6 bases and V by 0 bases; bases with no gene match: 13. Germline V gene lookup returns CDR1 LGHNA and CDR2 YSLEER. CDR3 DNA sequence: TGCGCCAGCAGCCAAGATGGAGGAGCGGGAGCCTTCGGCAATGAGCAGTTCTTC. As protein: CASSQDGGAGAFGNEQFF.

V gene TRBV5-4 combines with J gene TRBJ2-5, with TRBD2 as a possible D gene (6 bases). Trimming left V 0 bases short and J 4 bases short, with 13 bases between. The CDR3 has 15 residues. Germline V lookup: CDR1 SGHNT, CDR2 YYREEE (reference sequence). CDR3 residues: CASSLVSGGGETQYF. The CDR3 nucleotides read TGTGCCAGCAGCTTGGTTTCTGGGGGAGGAGAGACCCAGTACTTC.

This rearrangement joins TRBV7-2 to TRBJ2-7, with D perhaps TRBD2 (5 bases). The CDR3 is made up of 15 amino acids. V gave up 2 bases and J gave up 2 bases, with 13 bases separating them. Germline V gene lookup returns CDR1 SGHTA and CDR2 FQGNSA. Written as DNA, the CDR3 is TGTGCCAGCAGCTTAAGCGGAAACCACCCCTACGAGCAGTACTTC. This encodes CASSLSGNHPYEQYF.

The genes are TRBV9 and TRBJ2-7; unclear D gene. CDR1 and CDR2 from the germline V gene are SGDLS and YYNGEE. V dropped 4 bases and J dropped 0 bases, with 14 bases sitting between them. The CDR3 is made up of 15 amino acids. CDR3 in amino acids: CASSPQSPSSYEQYF. DNA for the CDR3: TGTGCCAGCAGCCCTCAGTCACCAAGCTCCTACGAGCAGTACTTC.